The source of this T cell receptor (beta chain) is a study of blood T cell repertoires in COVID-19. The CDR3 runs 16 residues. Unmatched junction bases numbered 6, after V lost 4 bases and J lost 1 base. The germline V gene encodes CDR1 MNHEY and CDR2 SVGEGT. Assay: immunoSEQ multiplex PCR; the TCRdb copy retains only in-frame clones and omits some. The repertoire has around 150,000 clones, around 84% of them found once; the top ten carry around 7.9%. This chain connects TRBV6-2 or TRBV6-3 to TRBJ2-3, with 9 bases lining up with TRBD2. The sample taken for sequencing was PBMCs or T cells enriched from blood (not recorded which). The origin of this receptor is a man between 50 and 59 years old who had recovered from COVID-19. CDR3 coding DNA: TGTGCCAGCAGTTCTAATCGACTAGCGGGCACAGATACGCAGTATTTT. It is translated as CASSSNRLAGTDTQYF.